This T cell receptor (beta chain) originates from a study of shared clonotypes between healthy human individuals. Overall study context: CD8 memory received one plate per donor, CD8 naive two, CD4 memory three and CD4 naive three. The study's findings and limits: Relative to clonotypes present in all four donors, those not shared had lower generation probabilities.

A word on this clone: Its antigen is still unknown.

Sequencing was performed with immunoSEQ multiplex PCR; in TCRdb, only in-frame clones are kept and a portion is missing. The repertoire holds around 2.5 million clones, with over 85% as singletons. The CDR3 has 13 residues. The V end lost 2 bases, the J end lost 8 bases, and 9 bases lay between the germline ends. Per the germline V gene, CDR1 is MDHEN and CDR2 is SYDVKM. Sequencing was done on a sample of naive CD4+ T cells from PBMCs. The subset denotes: CD45RA+ positively selected. V usage is TRBV28 and J usage is TRBJ1-4; no clear D gene. The clonotype originates from a man aged 18 to 30 in good health. Some clones in this sample may be carry-over from other donors' samples. CDR3 nucleotide sequence: TGTGCCAGCAGTTTAAGAGGCGAGGAAAAACTGTTTTTT. This gives the protein CASSLRGEEKLFF.